The 6 T cell receptor beta chains given below trace back to one sample, sequenced in a study of blood T cell repertoires in COVID-19. Some clones are missing from TCRdb's copy, which holds only in-frame ones; the method was immunoSEQ multiplex PCR. Of 14,000 to 15,000 clones listed, approximately 92% are singletons. The sample was peripheral blood. The receptors shown here come from a human donor with active COVID-19. The donor label of this sample is uncertain.

The J gene is TRBJ2-7, the V gene TRBV5-4, with 13 bases fitting TRBD2. V trimming: 4 bases; J trimming: 2 bases; junction bases outside the gene matches: 6. The CDR3 runs to 16 residues. Germline CDR1 and CDR2: SGHNT and YYREEE (reference sequence). In nucleotides, the CDR3 is TGTGCCAGCAGCCCCGGGACTAGCGGGGCCACCTACGAGCAGTACTTC. It codes for CASSPGTSGATYEQYF.

This clone was seen only a few times. This chain connects TRBV4-1 to TRBJ1-5; 7 positions agree with TRBD1. The germline gives CDR1 MGHRA, CDR2 YSYEKL. This CDR3 is built from 16 residues. With 1 base clipped from V and 4 bases from J, the junction kept 7 bases outside the gene matches. The CDR3 nucleotides are TGCGCCAGCAGCCAAGTTCTGGACAGGCTTAATCAGCCCCAGCATTTT. As protein: CASSQVLDRLNQPQHF.

V is TRBV15 and J is TRBJ1-1; no clear D gene. The CDR3 has 14 residues. CDR1 and CDR2 (germline): LNHNV, YYDKDF (reference sequence). Trimming stripped 2 bases from V and 0 bases from J, with 7 bases between. In DNA form, the CDR3 reads TGTGCCACCAGCAGACAGATCATGAACACTGAAGCTTTCTTT. Translation gives CATSRQIMNTEAFF. The variable domain in full, completed from reference TRBV15 and TRBJ1-1, reads DAMVIQNPRYQVTQFGKPVTLSCSQTLNHNVMYWYQQKSSQAPKLLFHYYDKDFNNEADTPDNFQSRRPNTSFCFLDIRSPGLGDTAMYLCATSRQIMNTEAFFGQGTRLTVV.

The chain combines TRBV6-6 with TRBJ1-5; 9 positions match TRBD1. Germline V CDR1 and CDR2: MNHNY, SVGAGI (reference sequence). V lost 4 bases, J lost 3 bases, and 1 base stayed unmatched. The CDR3 has 14 amino acids. CDR3 bases: TGTGCCAGCAGTTGGGACAGGGACAATCAGCCCCAGCATTTT. This sequence encodes CASSWDRDNQPQHF.

This chain uses TRBV9 with TRBJ2-3, with 10 nucleotides matching TRBD2. The J segment lost 12 bases and the V segment lost 3 bases, leaving 13 bases of the junction unmatched. Germline values: CDR1 SGDLS, CDR2 YYNGEE. This CDR3 has 15 amino acids. The CDR3 DNA sequence: TGTGCCAGCAGCGAGATCGGGACTAGCGTCCCACATCAGTATTTT. The encoded protein is CASSEIGTSVPHQYF.

CDR3 coding DNA: TGTGCCAGCAGCCCCCTTTGGGACAGGGGGACGGAGACCCAGTACTTC. Encoded protein: CASSPLWDRGTETQYF. The chain joins TRBV3-1 (or the pseudogene TRBV3-2) to TRBJ2-5, with 11 bases that match TRBD1. The CDR3 is 16 residues long. Germline lookup yields CDR1 LGHDT and CDR2 YNNKEL (reference sequence). V lost 4 bases to trimming and J lost 5 bases; unmatched junction nucleotides: 9.